This T cell receptor beta chain stems from a study of shared clonotypes between healthy human individuals. Sequenced by immunoSEQ multiplex PCR; TCRdb stores in-frame clones only, minus some. The sample has some 600,000 clones, 96% seen once. The CDR3 is made up of 15 amino acids. V gave up 4 bases and J gave up 5 bases; unmatched junction bases: 9. Germline V lookup: CDR1 MNHEY, CDR2 SVGAGI. It was CD45RO-negative cells, positively selected for CCR7, that made up naive CD8 cells, with terminally differentiated effector memory CD45RA+ cells excluded. The specimen was naive CD8+ T cells sorted from blood. This TCR was recovered from a woman in her twenties or thirties in good health. The chain is built from TRBV6-5 and TRBJ2-7; 9 positions match TRBD2. Here the CDR3 reads CASSSAAGGLHEQYF. The CDR3 coding sequence is TGTGCCAGCAGTTCCGCAGCGGGAGGTCTCCACGAGCAGTACTTC.